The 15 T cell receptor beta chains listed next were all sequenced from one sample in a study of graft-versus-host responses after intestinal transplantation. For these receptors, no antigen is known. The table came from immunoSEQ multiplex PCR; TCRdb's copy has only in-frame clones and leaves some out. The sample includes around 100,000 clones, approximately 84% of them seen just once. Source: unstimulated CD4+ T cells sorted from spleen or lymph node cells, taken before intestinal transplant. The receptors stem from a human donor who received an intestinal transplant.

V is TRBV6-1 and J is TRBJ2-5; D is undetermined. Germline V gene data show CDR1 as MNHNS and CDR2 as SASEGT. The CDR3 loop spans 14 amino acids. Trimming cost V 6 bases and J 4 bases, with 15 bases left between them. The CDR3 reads CASRPGGRRETQYF. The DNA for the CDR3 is TGTGCCAGCAGACCTGGCGGCCGCCGAGAGACCCAGTACTTC.

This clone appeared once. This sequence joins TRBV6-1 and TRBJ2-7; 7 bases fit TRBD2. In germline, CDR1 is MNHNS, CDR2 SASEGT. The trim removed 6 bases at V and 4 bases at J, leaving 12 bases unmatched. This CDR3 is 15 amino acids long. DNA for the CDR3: TGTGCCAGCAGGGGCGGCGGGAGAAGTAGGTACGAGCAGTACTTC. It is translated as CASRGGGRSRYEQYF.

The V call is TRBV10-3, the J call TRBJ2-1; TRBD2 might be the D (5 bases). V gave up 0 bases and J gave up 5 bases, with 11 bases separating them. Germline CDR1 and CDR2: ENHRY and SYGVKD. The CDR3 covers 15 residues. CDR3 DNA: TGTGCCATCAGTGAGTCGGGAGACCGTCACAATGAGCAGTTCTTC. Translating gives CAISESGDRHNEQFF.

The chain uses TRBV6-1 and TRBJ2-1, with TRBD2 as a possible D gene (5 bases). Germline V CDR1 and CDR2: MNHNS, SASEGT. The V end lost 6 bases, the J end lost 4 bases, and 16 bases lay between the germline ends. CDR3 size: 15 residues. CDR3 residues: CASRETVAPYNEQFF. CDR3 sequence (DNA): TGTGCCAGCAGGGAAACGGTAGCGCCGTACAATGAGCAGTTCTTC.

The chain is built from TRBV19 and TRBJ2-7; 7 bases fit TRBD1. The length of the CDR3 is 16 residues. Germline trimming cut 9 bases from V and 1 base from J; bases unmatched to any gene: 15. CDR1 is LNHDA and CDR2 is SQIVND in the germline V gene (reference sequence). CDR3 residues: CARRAIIPGQSYEQYF. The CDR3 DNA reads TGTGCCAGACGGGCCATTATACCGGGACAGTCCTACGAGCAGTACTTC.

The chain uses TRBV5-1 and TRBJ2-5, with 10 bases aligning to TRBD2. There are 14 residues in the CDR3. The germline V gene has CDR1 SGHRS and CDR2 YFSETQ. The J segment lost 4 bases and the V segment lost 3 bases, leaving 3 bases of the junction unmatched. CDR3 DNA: TGCGCCAGCAGCTCCGGGACTAGCGTAGAGACCCAGTACTTC. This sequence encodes CASSSGTSVETQYF.

This CDR3 is CASSGLAGGPRADTQYF. The CDR3 DNA reads TGTGCCAGCAGCGGACTAGCGGGAGGGCCTCGGGCAGATACGCAGTATTTT. V is TRBV27 and J is TRBJ2-3; 15 bases are a match to TRBD2. The V gene's germline CDR1 is MNHEY and CDR2 SMNVEV (reference sequence). V was clipped by 6 bases and J by 4 bases; unmatched bases: 8. There are 17 residues in the CDR3.

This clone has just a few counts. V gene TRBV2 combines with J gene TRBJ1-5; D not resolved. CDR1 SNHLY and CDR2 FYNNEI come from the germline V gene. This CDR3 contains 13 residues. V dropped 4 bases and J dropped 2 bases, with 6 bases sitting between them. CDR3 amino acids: CASSVTRNQPQHF. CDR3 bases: TGTGCCAGCAGTGTGACCCGCAATCAGCCCCAGCATTTT.

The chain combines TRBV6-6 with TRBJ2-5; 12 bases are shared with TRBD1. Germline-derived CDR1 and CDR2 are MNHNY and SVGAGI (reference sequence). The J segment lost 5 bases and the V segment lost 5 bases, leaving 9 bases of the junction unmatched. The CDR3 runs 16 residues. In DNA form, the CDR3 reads TGTGCCAGCAGTCCTCCGGGACAGGGGGCTAGGGAGACCCAGTACTTC. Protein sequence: CASSPPGQGARETQYF.

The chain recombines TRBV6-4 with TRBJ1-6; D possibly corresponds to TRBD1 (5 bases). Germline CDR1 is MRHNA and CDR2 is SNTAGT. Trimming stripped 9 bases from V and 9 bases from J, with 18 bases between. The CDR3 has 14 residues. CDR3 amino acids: CASYRDREGSPLHF. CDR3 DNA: TGTGCCAGTTACCGGGACCGAGAGGGTTCACCCCTCCACTTT.

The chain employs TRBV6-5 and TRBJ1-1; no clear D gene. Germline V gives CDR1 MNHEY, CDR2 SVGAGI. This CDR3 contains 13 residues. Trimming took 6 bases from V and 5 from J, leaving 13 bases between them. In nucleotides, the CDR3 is TGTGCCAGCAGAACACCCACCGGGACTGAAGCTTTCTTT. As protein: CASRTPTGTEAFF.

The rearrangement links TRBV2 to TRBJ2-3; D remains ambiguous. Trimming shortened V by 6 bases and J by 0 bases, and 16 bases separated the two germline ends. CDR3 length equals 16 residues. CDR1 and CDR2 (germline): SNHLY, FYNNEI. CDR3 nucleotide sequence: TGTGCCAGCAGGGGTGGGCGGATCCAAAGCACAGATACGCAGTATTTT. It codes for CASRGGRIQSTDTQYF.

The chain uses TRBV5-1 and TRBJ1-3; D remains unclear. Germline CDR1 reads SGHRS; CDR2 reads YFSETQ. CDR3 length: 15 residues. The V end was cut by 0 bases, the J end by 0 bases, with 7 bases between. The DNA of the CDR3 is TGCGCCAGCAGCTTGGGGACGGGCTCTGGAAACACCATATATTTT. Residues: CASSLGTGSGNTIYF.

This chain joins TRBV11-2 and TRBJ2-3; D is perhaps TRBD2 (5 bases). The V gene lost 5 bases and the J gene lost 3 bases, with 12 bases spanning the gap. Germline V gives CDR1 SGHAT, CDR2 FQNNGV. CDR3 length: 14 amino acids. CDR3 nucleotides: TGTGCCAGCAGCCCGGGAACTTGGACAGATACGCAGTATTTT. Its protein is CASSPGTWTDTQYF.

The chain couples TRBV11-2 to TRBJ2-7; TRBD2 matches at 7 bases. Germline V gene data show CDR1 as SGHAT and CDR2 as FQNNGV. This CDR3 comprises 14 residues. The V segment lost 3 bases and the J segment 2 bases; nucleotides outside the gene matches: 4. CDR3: CASSLASGPYEQYF. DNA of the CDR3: TGTGCCAGCAGCTTGGCTAGCGGCCCCTACGAGCAGTACTTC.